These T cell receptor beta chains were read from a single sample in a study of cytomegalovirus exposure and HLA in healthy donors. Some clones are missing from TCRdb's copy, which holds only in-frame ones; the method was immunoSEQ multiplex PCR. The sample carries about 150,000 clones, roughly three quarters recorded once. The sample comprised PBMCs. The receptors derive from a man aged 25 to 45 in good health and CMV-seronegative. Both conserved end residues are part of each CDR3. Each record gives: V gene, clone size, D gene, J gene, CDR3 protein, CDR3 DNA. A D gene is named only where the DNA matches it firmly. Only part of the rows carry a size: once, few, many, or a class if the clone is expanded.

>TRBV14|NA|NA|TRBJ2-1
CASRRQGGFNEQFF
TGTGCCAGCCGACGACAGGGAGGTTTCAATGAGCAGTTCTTC
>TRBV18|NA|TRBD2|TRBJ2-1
CASSPLTPGLAGVSSYNEQFF
TGTGCCAGCTCACCGCTAACCCCGGGACTAGCGGGAGTCAGCTCCTACAATGAGCAGTTCTTC
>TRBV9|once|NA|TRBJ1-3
CASSVEDTSGNTIYF
TGTGCCAGCAGCGTAGAGGACACCTCTGGAAACACCATATATTTT
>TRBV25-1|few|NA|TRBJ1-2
CASSEDRYYGYTF
TGTGCCAGCAGTGAAGACAGATACTATGGCTACACCTTC
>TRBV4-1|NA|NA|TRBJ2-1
CASSPRLLVSRKSSYNEQFF
TGCGCCAGCAGCCCCCGGCTTCTAGTTTCCCGGAAGAGCTCCTACAATGAGCAGTTCTTC
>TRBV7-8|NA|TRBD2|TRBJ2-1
CASSLVAGDPPQYNEQFF
TGTGCCAGCAGCTTAGTAGCGGGAGATCCCCCACAATACAATGAGCAGTTCTTC
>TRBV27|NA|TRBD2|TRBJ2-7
CASSLTSGTSYEQYF
TGTGCCAGCAGCCTGACTAGCGGGACATCCTACGAGCAGTACTTC
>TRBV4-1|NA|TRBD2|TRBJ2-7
CASSQDLIAGPSSYEQYF
TGCGCCAGCAGCCAAGATCTAATAGCGGGACCCTCCTCCTACGAGCAGTACTTC
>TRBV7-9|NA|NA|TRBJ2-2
CASSLASNTGELFF
TGTGCCAGCAGCTTAGCCTCTAACACCGGGGAGCTGTTTTTT
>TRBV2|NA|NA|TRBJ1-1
CASSADRQAEAFF
TGTGCCAGCAGCGCCGACAGACAGGCTGAAGCTTTCTTT
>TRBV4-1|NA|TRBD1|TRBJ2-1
CASSIHDRDYNEQFF
TGCGCCAGCAGCATCCACGACAGGGATTACAATGAGCAGTTCTTC
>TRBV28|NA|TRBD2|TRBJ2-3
CAIAGLAGSTDTQYF
TGTGCCATCGCGGGGCTAGCGGGAAGCACAGATACGCAGTATTTT
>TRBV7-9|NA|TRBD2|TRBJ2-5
CASSLGTSGSLFQETQYF
TGTGCCAGCAGCTTAGGGACTAGCGGGAGCCTTTTCCAAGAGACCCAGTACTTC
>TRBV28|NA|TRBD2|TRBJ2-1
CASSSYSGISYNEQFF
TGTGCCAGCAGTTCTTATAGCGGGATTTCCTACAATGAGCAGTTCTTC
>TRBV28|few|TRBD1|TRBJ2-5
CASSLPTGGQETQYF
TGTGCCAGCAGTTTGCCGACAGGGGGACAAGAGACCCAGTACTTC
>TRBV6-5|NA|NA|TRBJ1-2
CASSRGRGGYTF
TGTGCCAGCAGTAGGGGGAGGGGGGGCTACACCTTC
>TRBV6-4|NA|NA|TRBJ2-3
CASSDRGLKDTQYF
TGTGCCAGCAGTGACCGGGGACTCAAAGATACGCAGTATTTT
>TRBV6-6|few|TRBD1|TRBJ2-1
CASSLDRGHYNEQFF
TGTGCCAGCAGTTTAGACAGGGGACATTACAATGAGCAGTTCTTC